This T cell receptor (beta chain) was observed in a study of CD4+ T cells in melanoma. Findings and caveats of the study: Reportedly, melanoma neoantigen-specific CD4+ T cells showed varied differentiation states. CD8+ T cell, macrophage and B cell function reportedly correlated with neoantigen-specific CD4+ T cells.

About this clone: Its antigen is currently unknown.

Trimming took off 4 bases at V and 0 bases at J, with 16 bases between the two ends. Per the germline V gene, CDR1 is SGHNT and CDR2 is YYREEE (reference sequence). This CDR3 has 16 residues. The table came from immunoSEQ multiplex PCR; TCRdb's copy has only in-frame clones and leaves some out. The sample gives some 10,000 clones, around 64% of which show up once; 12% is in the top ten. Sequencing was carried out using cells from a culture (not recorded whether cultured in vitro). The receptor was isolated from a human donor with melanoma. This chain uses TRBV5-4 with TRBJ2-5, with D possibly being TRBD1 or TRBD2 (5 bases each). The CDR3 sequence: CASSPTRDVDQETQYF. The CDR3, as DNA: TGTGCCAGCAGCCCAACTCGGGACGTGGACCAAGAGACCCAGTACTTC.